Each of the 26 T cell receptor beta chains below was sequenced from the same sample in a study of a mutant IDH1 vaccine in newly diagnosed glioma. The table came from immunoSEQ multiplex PCR; TCRdb's copy has only in-frame clones and leaves some out. Counted here are 25,000 to 35,000 clones, around nine tenths occurring once; the ten biggest clones make up about 4.9%. The sample's time point: baseline, week 1 (first vaccination visit). The treatment denotes: pre-vaccination baseline after standard-of-care therapy. The material sequenced was PBMCs, taken from a glioma patient treated with radiotherapy, temozolomide or both. The receptors derive from a woman in her thirties or forties with glioma.

V usage is TRBV30 and J usage is TRBJ1-1; TRBD1 might be the D (5 bases). The V and J ends lost 3 bases and 1 base respectively, with 9 bases between them. The CDR3 contains 13 residues. The germline gives CDR1 GTSNPN, CDR2 SVGIG (reference sequence). CDR3 in DNA: TGTGCCTGGAGGGCTACAGGGAACACTGAAGCTTTCTTT. Translated: CAWRATGNTEAFF.

The chain joins TRBV9 to TRBJ1-4; D is possibly TRBD1 (6 bases). Germline V gene sequence: CDR1 SGDLS, CDR2 YYNGEE. This CDR3 is built from 15 residues. V dropped 0 bases and J dropped 5 bases, with 11 bases sitting between them. The CDR3 bases are TGTGCCAGCAGCGTAGAAGGGACACCAAATGAAAAACTGTTTTTT. It translates to CASSVEGTPNEKLFF.

V is TRBV25-1 and J is TRBJ1-1; TRBD1 might be the D (6 bases). The V and J ends lost 6 bases and 11 bases respectively, with 16 bases between them. Germline CDR1 MGHDK, CDR2 SYGVNS. The CDR3 covers 12 residues. The CDR3 region is CASRDRTESAFF. CDR3 sequence (DNA): TGTGCCAGCAGAGACAGGACAGAGAGCGCTTTCTTT.

The rearrangement joins TRBV6-5 to TRBJ1-4; 9 positions match TRBD1. Trimming took 6 bases from V and 8 from J; bases not matched to a gene: 7. The germline gives CDR1 MNHEY, CDR2 SVGAGI. The CDR3 covers 14 residues. CDR3 sequence reads: CASRATGGREKLFF. CDR3 nucleotide sequence: TGTGCCAGCAGAGCGACAGGGGGTAGAGAAAAACTGTTTTTT.

CDR3 sequence reads: CATSLKGDYEQYF. CDR3 DNA sequence: TGTGCCACCAGCCTGAAGGGGGACTACGAGCAGTACTTC. The chain couples TRBV15 to TRBJ2-7, with D maybe TRBD1 (6 bases). This CDR3 has 13 amino acids. Germline V gene sequence: CDR1 LNHNV, CDR2 YYDKDF (reference sequence). The V and J ends lost 5 bases and 3 bases respectively, with 11 bases between them. Combining the CDR3 with reference TRBV15 and TRBJ2-7 gives the whole variable domain DAMVIQNPRYQVTQFGKPVTLSCSQTLNHNVMYWYQQKSSQAPKLLFHYYDKDFNNEADTPDNFQSRRPNTSFCFLDIRSPGLGDTAMYLCATSLKGDYEQYFGPGTRLTVT.

The V gene is TRBV7-9, the J gene TRBJ2-3; D is unresolved. From germline, CDR1 is SEHNR and CDR2 FQNEAQ (reference sequence). Trimming took 5 bases from V and 2 from J, leaving 14 bases between them. This CDR3 has 15 amino acids. CDR3 DNA: TGTGCCAGCAGCCTGGCCAGAAGCCTCACAGATACGCAGTATTTT. The encoded protein is CASSLARSLTDTQYF.

The chain employs TRBV4-1 and TRBJ2-3; D gene ambiguous. This CDR3 has 17 amino acids. Trimming stripped 4 bases from V and 4 bases from J, with 21 bases between. Germline V gene data show CDR1 as MGHRA and CDR2 as YSYEKL. In DNA, the CDR3 is TGCGCCAGCAGCCCTAATACCTACTACCAGAGATCAGATACGCAGTATTTT. Translation gives CASSPNTYYQRSDTQYF.

J is TRBJ2-5 and V is TRBV7-8; no firm D call. The CDR3 sequence is 13 residues long. CDR1 is SGHVS, CDR2 FQNEAQ, per germline. Trimming cost V 5 bases and J 0 bases, with 7 bases left between them. The CDR3, as DNA: TGTGCCAGCAGCCAGCCCCACCAAGAGACCCAGTACTTC. Encoded protein: CASSQPHQETQYF.

This rearrangement joins TRBV25-1 to TRBJ2-1; 10 nucleotides align to TRBD2. This CDR3 comprises 16 residues. V dropped 2 bases and J dropped 4; count of bases not matched to a gene: 5. Looked up from germline, CDR1 is MGHDK and CDR2 is SYGVNS. CDR3 sequence reads: CASSEASGSWYNEQFF. The CDR3 DNA sequence: TGTGCCAGCAGTGAAGCTAGCGGGAGTTGGTACAATGAGCAGTTCTTC.

The chain uses TRBV6-5 and TRBJ1-1, with D possibly matching TRBD1 (5 bases). Germline V CDR1 and CDR2: MNHEY, SVGAGI. This CDR3 region has 15 residues. The germline V and J ends were trimmed by 0 bases and 0 bases, with 8 bases remaining between them. The CDR3 is CASSYSIGVNTEAFF. Here the CDR3 DNA reads TGTGCCAGCAGTTACTCGATAGGGGTGAACACTGAAGCTTTCTTT.

The chain joins TRBV29-1 to TRBJ1-1; 7 bases map to TRBD1. The germline gives CDR1 SQVTM, CDR2 ANQGSEA. The CDR3 loop spans 14 amino acids. The V and J ends lost 8 bases and 2 bases, in that order; junction bases with no gene match: 11. CDR3: CSLLHRGRNTEAFF. Written as DNA, the CDR3 is TGCAGCCTTTTACACAGGGGCAGAAACACTGAAGCTTTCTTT.

CDR3 region: CASSSGQGFFNSPLHF. As DNA, the CDR3 is TGTGCCAGCAGCTCGGGACAGGGATTTTTCAATTCACCCCTCCACTTT. The rearrangement links TRBV7-9 to TRBJ1-6, with 9 bases that match TRBD1. The ends lost 4 bases at V and 7 bases at J; junction bases unmatched: 8. CDR1 is SEHNR and CDR2 is FQNEAQ in the germline V gene (reference sequence). The CDR3 runs to 16 residues.

The chain couples TRBV6-5 to TRBJ1-1, with D uncertain. V lost 5 bases, J lost 2 bases, and 12 bases lay in between. Looked up from germline, CDR1 is MNHEY and CDR2 is SVGAGI. This CDR3 comprises 14 residues. CDR3 sequence: CASSPARDNTEAFF. The CDR3 nucleotides read TGTGCCAGCAGTCCCGCGAGGGATAACACTGAAGCTTTCTTT.

Within the sample, this clone is medium-sized. The chain recombines TRBV7-2 with TRBJ2-1; no definite D call. The germline V gene encodes CDR1 SGHTA and CDR2 FQGNSA. The V end lost 1 base, the J end lost 4 bases, and 8 bases lay between the germline ends. This CDR3 has 14 residues. The CDR3 sequence is CASSLVGRYNEQFF. CDR3 in DNA: TGTGCCAGCAGCTTAGTCGGCAGATACAATGAGCAGTTCTTC. Based on the CDR3 plus reference TRBV7-2 and TRBJ2-1, the full variable domain is GAGVSQSPSNKVTEKGKDVELRCDPISGHTALYWYRQSLGQGLEFLIYFQGNSAPDKSGLPSDRFSAERTGGSVSTLTIQRTQQEDSAVYLCASSLVGRYNEQFFGPGTRLTVL.

The V and J genes are TRBV25-1 and TRBJ2-6; TRBD1 is a possible D gene (5 bases). The CDR3 consists of 17 residues. The germline gives CDR1 MGHDK, CDR2 SYGVNS. V shed 4 bases and J shed 4 bases, with 17 bases lying between them. The CDR3 is CASSGRVTGPGANVLTF. CDR3 in DNA: TGTGCCAGCAGTGGGCGAGTCACAGGACCCGGGGCCAACGTCCTGACTTTC.

This chain uses TRBV5-1 with TRBJ2-2; TRBD2 aligns across 13 bases. The CDR3 spans 17 residues. J was trimmed by 1 base and V by 5 bases; bases with no gene match: 5. The germline V gene has CDR1 SGHRS and CDR2 YFSETQ. CDR3 DNA sequence: TGCGCCAGCAGGTCGGGGACTAGCGGGATGAACACCGGGGAGCTGTTTTTT. Amino acids: CASRSGTSGMNTGELFF.

The rearrangement links TRBV5-4 to TRBJ2-3, with D uncertain. Per germline, CDR1 SGHNT and CDR2 YYREEE (reference sequence). The CDR3 extends over 15 amino acids. Trimming took off 4 bases at V and 1 base at J, with 13 bases between the two ends. The CDR3 DNA reads as TGTGCCAGCAGCCCAGATATTTCACGCACAGATACGCAGTATTTT. Residues: CASSPDISRTDTQYF.

The J gene is TRBJ1-1, the V gene TRBV6-6, with TRBD1 as a possible D gene (5 bases). Germline values: CDR1 MNHNY, CDR2 SVGAGI (reference sequence). This CDR3 has 13 amino acids. The V end lost 6 bases, the J end lost 1 base, and 9 bases lay between the germline ends. The CDR3 loop reads CASSPQGNTEAFF. The CDR3 bases are TGTGCCAGCAGCCCGCAGGGGAACACTGAAGCTTTCTTT.

V usage is TRBV10-3 and J usage is TRBJ2-1; weak D call: TRBD1 (6 bases). V gave up 2 bases and J gave up 5 bases, with 13 bases separating them. Germline CDR1 ENHRY, CDR2 SYGVKD. The CDR3 sequence is 15 residues long. CDR3 sequence: CAISEHREWNNEQFF. In DNA, the CDR3 is TGTGCCATCAGTGAGCACAGGGAGTGGAACAATGAGCAGTTCTTC.

The rearrangement links TRBV13 to TRBJ2-7; 7 positions match TRBD1. Germline trimming cut 5 bases from V and 0 bases from J; bases unmatched to any gene: 7. Germline V gives CDR1 PRHDT, CDR2 FYEKMQ (reference sequence). The CDR3 is made up of 15 amino acids. In DNA, the CDR3 is TGTGCCAGCAGCGACTCGGGACAGCTCTCCTACGAGCAGTACTTC. Encoded protein: CASSDSGQLSYEQYF.

The rearrangement uses TRBV5-4 and TRBJ1-2; TRBD1 is a possible D gene (5 bases). The V gene lost 4 bases and the J gene lost 8 bases, with 18 bases spanning the gap. Germline V gene lookup returns CDR1 SGHNT and CDR2 YYREEE (reference sequence). The CDR3 length is 14 residues. The DNA of the CDR3 is TGTGCCAGCAGCCCGGAGCACGGGGCAGGGGGCTACACCTTC. Its translation is CASSPEHGAGGYTF.

As for this clone: The junction does not match germline at one end; this may be a read error. The chain has TRBV10-1 and TRBJ1-2, with TRBD1 identical over 7 bases. Germline-derived CDR1 and CDR2 are WNHNN and SYGVQD (reference sequence). CDR3 size: 14 residues. DNA for the CDR3: TGCGCCAGCAGTGAGTCGACAGGGCACTACGGCTACACCTTC. Translated: CASSESTGHYGYTF.

This chain connects TRBV2 to TRBJ2-7; D remains unclear. There are 12 residues in the CDR3. The ends were cut back, 7 bases at V and 0 bases at J, with 7 bases in the middle. The germline CDR1 and CDR2 sequences are SNHLY and FYNNEI. In DNA, the CDR3 is TGTGCCAGCACCGCGAGCTCCTACGAGCAGTACTTC. This gives the protein CASTASSYEQYF.

The V gene is TRBV25-1, the J gene TRBJ2-1; no clear D. The ends were cut back, 3 bases at V and 0 bases at J, with 6 bases in the middle. The V gene's germline CDR1 is MGHDK and CDR2 SYGVNS. This CDR3 is built from 14 residues. DNA of the CDR3: TGTGCCAGCAGTGACGGGCTCTCCTACAATGAGCAGTTCTTC. Its protein is CASSDGLSYNEQFF.

The rearrangement uses TRBV7-9 and TRBJ2-7, with 8 nucleotides matching TRBD2. J was trimmed by 3 bases and V by 0 bases; bases with no gene match: 7. The CDR3 is made up of 16 amino acids. Germline CDR1 and CDR2: SEHNR and FQNEAQ (reference sequence). CDR3 loop: CASSLAAGRAVYEQYF. The CDR3 coding sequence is TGTGCCAGCAGCTTAGCGGCCGGGAGGGCGGTCTACGAGCAGTACTTC.

The genes are TRBV7-2 and TRBJ2-2; 7 bases line up with TRBD2. Germline CDR1 reads SGHTA; CDR2 reads FQGNSA. CDR3 size: 14 residues. J was trimmed by 4 bases and V by 6 bases; bases with no gene match: 5. The CDR3 sequence is CASRTVAGTGELFF. The CDR3 region has the DNA TGTGCCAGCAGAACTGTAGCGGGCACCGGGGAGCTGTTTTTT.